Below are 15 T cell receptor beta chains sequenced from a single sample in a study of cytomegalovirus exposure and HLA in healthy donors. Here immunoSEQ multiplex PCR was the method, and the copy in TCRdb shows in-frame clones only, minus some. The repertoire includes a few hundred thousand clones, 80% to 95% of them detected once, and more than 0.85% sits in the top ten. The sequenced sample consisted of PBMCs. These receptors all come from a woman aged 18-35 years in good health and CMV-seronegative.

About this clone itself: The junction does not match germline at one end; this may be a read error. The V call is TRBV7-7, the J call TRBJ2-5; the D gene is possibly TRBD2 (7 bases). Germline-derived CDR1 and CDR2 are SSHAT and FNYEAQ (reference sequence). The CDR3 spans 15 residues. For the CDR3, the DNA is TGTGCTAGCACCGTGGGGGCGGGAGCGGGGGAGACCCAGTACTTC. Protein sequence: CASTVGAGAGETQYF. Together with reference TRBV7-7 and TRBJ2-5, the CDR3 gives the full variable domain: GAGVSQSPRYKVTKRGQDVTLRCDPISSHATLYWYQQALGQGPEFLTYFNYEAQPDKSGLPSDRFSAERPEGSISTLTIQRTEQRDSAMYRCASTVGAGAGETQYFGPGTRLLVL.

The CDR3 reads CSVDPGTSEAFF. As DNA, the CDR3 is TGCAGCGTTGACCCCGGGACATCTGAAGCTTTCTTT. This rearrangement joins TRBV29-1 to TRBJ1-1; weak D call: TRBD1 (6 bases). The V end was cut by 3 bases, the J end by 6 bases, with 11 bases between. CDR3 length: 12 amino acids. Germline lookup yields CDR1 SQVTM and CDR2 ANQGSEA.

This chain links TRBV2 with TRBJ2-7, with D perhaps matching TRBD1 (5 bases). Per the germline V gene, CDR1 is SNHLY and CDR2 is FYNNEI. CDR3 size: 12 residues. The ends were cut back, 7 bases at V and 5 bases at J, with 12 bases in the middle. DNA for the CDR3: TGTGCCAGCAAGGTAATAGGGGACGAGCAGTACTTC. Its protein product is CASKVIGDEQYF.

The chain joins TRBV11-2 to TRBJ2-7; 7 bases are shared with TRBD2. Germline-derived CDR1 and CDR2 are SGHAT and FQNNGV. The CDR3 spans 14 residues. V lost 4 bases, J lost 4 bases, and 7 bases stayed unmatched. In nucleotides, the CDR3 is TGTGCCAGCAGCTCCTTAGCGGGTCGGTACGAGCAGTACTTC. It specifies CASSSLAGRYEQYF.

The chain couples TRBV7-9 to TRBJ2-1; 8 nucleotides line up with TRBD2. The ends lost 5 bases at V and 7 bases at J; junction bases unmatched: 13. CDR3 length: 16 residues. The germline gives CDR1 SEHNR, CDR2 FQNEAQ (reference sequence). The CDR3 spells CASSVLGAGGRNEQFF. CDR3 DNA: TGTGCCAGCAGCGTCCTTGGGGCGGGAGGCAGGAATGAGCAGTTCTTC.

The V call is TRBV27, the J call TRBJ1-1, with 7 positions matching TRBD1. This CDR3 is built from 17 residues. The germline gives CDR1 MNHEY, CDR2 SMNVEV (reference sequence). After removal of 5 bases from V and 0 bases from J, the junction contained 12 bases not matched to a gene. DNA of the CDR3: TGTGCCAGCAGTGCCCGCAAGGGGGCGGGCCTGAACACTGAAGCTTTCTTT. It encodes CASSARKGAGLNTEAFF.

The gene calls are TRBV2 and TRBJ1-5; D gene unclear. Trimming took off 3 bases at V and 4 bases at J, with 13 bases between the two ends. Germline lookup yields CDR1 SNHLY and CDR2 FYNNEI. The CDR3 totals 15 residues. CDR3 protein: CASSEIGVGNQPQHF. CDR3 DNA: TGTGCCAGCAGTGAGATCGGGGTAGGAAATCAGCCCCAGCATTTT. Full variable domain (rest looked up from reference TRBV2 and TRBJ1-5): EPEVTQTPSHQVTQMGQEVILRCVPISNHLYFYWYRQILGQKVEFLVSFYNNEISEKSEIFDDQFSVERPDGSNFTLKIRSTKLEDSAMYFCASSEIGVGNQPQHFGDGTRLSIL.

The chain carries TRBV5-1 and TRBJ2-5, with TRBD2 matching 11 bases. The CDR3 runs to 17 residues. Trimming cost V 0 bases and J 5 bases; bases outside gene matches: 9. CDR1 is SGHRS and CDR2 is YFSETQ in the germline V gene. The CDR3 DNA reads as TGCGCCAGCAGCTTGGGCCTAATTACTAGCGGGAGTGAGACCCAGTACTTC. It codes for CASSLGLITSGSETQYF.

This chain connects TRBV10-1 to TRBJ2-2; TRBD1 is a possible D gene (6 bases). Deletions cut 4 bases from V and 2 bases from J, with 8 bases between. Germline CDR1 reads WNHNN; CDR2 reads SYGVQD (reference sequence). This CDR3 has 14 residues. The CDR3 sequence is CASSGQDNTGELFF. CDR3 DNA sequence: TGCGCCAGCAGTGGACAGGATAACACCGGGGAGCTGTTTTTT.

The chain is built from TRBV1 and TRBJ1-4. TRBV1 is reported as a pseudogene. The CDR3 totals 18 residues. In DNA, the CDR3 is TGCACCAGCAGCCACAACGGGAGGGGGAGGGGTTTGAATGAAAAACTGTTTTTT. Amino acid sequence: CTSSHNGRGRGLNEKLFF.

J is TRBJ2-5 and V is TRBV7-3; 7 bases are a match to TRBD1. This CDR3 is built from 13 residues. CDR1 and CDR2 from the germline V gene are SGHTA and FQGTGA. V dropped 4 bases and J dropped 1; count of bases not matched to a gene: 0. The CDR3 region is CASSWDSQETQYF. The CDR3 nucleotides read TGTGCCAGCAGCTGGGACAGCCAAGAGACCCAGTACTTC.

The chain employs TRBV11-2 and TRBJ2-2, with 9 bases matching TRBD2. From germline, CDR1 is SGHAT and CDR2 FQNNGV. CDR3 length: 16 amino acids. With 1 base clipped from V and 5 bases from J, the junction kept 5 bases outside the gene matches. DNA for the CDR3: TGTGCCAGCAGCTTAGTTAGCGGGAGTATAACCGGGGAGCTGTTTTTT. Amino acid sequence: CASSLVSGSITGELFF. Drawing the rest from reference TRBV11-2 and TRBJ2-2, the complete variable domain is EAGVAQSPRYKIIEKRQSVAFWCNPISGHATLYWYQQILGQGPKLLIQFQNNGVVDDSQLPKDRFSAERLKGVDSTLKIQPAKLEDSAVYLCASSLVSGSITGELFFGEGSRLTVL.

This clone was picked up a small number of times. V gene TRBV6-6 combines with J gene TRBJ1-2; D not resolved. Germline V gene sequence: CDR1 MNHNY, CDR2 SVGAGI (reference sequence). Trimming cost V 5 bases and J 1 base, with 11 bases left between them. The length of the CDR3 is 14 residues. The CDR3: CASSDQEDNYGYTF. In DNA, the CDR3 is TGTGCCAGCAGTGACCAAGAGGATAACTATGGCTACACCTTC.

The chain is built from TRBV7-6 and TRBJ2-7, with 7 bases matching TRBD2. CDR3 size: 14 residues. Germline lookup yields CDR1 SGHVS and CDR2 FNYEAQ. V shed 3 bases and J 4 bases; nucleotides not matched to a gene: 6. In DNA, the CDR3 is TGTGCCAGCAGCTTGGGCGGGAGTGGGTACGAGCAGTACTTC. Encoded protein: CASSLGGSGYEQYF.

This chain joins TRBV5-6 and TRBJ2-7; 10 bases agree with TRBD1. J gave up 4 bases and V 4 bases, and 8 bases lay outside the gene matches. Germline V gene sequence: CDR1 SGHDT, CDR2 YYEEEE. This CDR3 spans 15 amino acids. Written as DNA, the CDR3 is TGTGCCAGCAGCCCCCGGGGGACAGGGGATTACGAGCAGTACTTC. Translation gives CASSPRGTGDYEQYF.